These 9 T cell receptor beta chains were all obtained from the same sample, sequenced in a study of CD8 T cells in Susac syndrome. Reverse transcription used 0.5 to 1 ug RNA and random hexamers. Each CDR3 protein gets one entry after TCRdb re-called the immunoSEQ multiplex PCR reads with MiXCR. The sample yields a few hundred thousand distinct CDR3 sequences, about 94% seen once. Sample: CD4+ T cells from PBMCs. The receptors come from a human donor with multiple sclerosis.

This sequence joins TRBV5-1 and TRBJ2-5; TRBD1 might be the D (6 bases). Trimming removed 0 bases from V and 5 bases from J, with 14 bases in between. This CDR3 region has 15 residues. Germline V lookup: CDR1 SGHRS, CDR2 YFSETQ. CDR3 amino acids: CASSLDRAFVETQYF. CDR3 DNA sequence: TGCGCCAGCAGCTTGGACAGGGCATTTGTGGAGACCCAGTACTTC.

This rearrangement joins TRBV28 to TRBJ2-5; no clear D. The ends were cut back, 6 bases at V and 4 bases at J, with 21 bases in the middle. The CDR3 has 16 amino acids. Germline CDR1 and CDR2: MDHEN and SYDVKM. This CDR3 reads CASSRRAGGVVETQYF. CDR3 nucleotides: TGTGCCAGCAGCCGAAGGGCAGGTGGGGTAGTAGAGACCCAGTACTTC. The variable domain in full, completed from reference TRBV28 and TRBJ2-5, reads DVKVTQSSRYLVKRTGEKVFLECVQDMDHENMFWYRQDPGLGLRLIYFSYDVKMKEKGDIPEGYSVSREKKERFSLILESASTNQTSMYLCASSRRAGGVVETQYFGPGTRLLVL.

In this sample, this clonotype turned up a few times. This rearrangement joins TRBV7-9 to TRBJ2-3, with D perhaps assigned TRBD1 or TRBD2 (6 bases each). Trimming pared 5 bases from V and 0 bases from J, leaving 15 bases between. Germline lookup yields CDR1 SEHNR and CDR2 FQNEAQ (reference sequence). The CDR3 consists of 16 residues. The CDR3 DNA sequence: TGTGCCAGCAGCCAGGGGCGGGGCCTTAGCACAGATACGCAGTATTTT. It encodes CASSQGRGLSTDTQYF.

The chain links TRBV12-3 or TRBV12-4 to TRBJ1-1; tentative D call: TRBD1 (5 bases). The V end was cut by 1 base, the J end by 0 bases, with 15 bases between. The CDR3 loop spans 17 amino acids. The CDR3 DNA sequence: TGTGCCAGCAGTTTAGGGGGGAGGGGACGAATGAACACTGAAGCTTTCTTT. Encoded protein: CASSLGGRGRMNTEAFF.

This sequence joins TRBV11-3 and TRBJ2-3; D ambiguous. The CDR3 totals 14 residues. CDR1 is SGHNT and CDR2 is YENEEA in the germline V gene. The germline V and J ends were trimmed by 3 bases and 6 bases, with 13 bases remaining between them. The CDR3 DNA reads TGTGCCAGCAGCTTTAATCCTCCACCGGATACGCAGTATTTT. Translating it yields CASSFNPPPDTQYF.

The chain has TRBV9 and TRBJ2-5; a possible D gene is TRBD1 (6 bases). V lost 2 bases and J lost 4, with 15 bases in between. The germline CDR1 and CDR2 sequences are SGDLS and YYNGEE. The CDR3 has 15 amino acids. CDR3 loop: CASSVDPKDRETQYF. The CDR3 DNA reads TGTGCCAGCAGCGTTGACCCAAAGGACAGAGAGACCCAGTACTTC.

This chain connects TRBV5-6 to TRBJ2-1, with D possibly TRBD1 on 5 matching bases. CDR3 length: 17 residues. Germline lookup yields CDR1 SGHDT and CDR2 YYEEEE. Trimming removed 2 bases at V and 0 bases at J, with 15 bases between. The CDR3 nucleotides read TGTGCCAGCAGCTTTTGGGGCACCCTGAGCTCCTACAATGAGCAGTTCTTC. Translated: CASSFWGTLSSYNEQFF.

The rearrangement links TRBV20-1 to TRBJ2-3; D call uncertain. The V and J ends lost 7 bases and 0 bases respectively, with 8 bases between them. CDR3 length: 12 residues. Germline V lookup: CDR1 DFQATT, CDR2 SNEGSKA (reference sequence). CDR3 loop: CSGVTSTDTQYF. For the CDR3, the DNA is TGCAGTGGCGTAACTAGCACAGATACGCAGTATTTT.

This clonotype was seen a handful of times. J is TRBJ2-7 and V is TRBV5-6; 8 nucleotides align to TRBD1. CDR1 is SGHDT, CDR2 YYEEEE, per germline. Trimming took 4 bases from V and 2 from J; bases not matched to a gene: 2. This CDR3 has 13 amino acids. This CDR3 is CASSRDRTYEQYF. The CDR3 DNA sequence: TGTGCCAGCAGCAGGGACAGGACCTACGAGCAGTACTTC. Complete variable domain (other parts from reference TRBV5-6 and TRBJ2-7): DAGVTQSPTHLIKTRGQQVTLRCSPKSGHDTVSWYQQALGQGPQFIFQYYEEEERQRGNFPDRFSGHQFPNYSSELNVNALLLGDSALYLCASSRDRTYEQYFGPGTRLTVT.